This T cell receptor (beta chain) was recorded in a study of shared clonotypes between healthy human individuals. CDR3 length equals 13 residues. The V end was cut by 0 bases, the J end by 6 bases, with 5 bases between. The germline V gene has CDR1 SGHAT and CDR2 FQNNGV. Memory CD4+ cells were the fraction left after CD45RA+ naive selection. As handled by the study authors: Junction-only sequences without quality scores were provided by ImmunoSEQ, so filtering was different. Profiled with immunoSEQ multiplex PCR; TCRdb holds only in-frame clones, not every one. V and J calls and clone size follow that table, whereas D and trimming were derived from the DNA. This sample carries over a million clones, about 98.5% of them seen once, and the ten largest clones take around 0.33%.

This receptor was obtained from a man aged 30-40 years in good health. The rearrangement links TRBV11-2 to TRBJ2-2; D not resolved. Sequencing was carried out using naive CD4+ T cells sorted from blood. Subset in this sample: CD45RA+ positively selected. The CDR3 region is CASSLDGAGELFF. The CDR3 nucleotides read TGTGCCAGCAGCTTAGATGGGGCCGGGGAGCTGTTTTTT.